This is a list of T cell receptor beta chains from one sample in a study of T cells expressing NK-cell markers. TCRdb reanalyzed the 5' RACE reads, giving one entry per CDR3 protein sequence and no DNA. This sample contains some 340,000 distinct CDR3 sequences. The specimen was blood T cells: a sorted CD56 or NKG2C T cell subset, CD4+ or CD8+ T cells, or bulk PBMC T cells (not recorded which). The receptors shown here come from a man aged 18-75 years in good health. CDR3s include the opening cysteine and the closing phenylalanine or tryptophan. Each record gives: J gene, CDR3 length, V gene, CDR3 protein.

J: TRBJ1-6
length: 16
V: TRBV10-3
CDR3: CAISETGSSYNSPLHF

J: TRBJ1-5
length: 15
V: TRBV6-5
CDR3: CASSYGQYSNQPQHF

J: TRBJ2-5
length: 16
V: TRBV15
CDR3: CATSQTSGEYQETQYF

J: TRBJ2-3
length: 16
V: TRBV18
CDR3: CASSPVSGGLTDTQYF

J: TRBJ2-7
length: 18
V: TRBV20-1
CDR3: CSASPRSLQGARRYEQYF

J: TRBJ2-7
length: 16
V: TRBV18
CDR3: CASSPTMLRSGAEQYF

J: TRBJ2-1
length: 13
V: TRBV9
CDR3: CASSVVERGEQFF

J: TRBJ1-4
length: 15
V: TRBV4-2
CDR3: CASSQVQKGAEKLFF

J: TRBJ2-1
length: 13
V: TRBV24-1
CDR3: CATSDLGLGLQFF

J: TRBJ1-5
length: 16
V: TRBV5-5
CDR3: CASSLRQDRLPQPQHF

J: TRBJ2-5
length: 13
V: TRBV18
CDR3: CASSPGQQETQYF

J: TRBJ2-1
length: 14
V: TRBV20-1
CDR3: CSASPPSGGDEQFF

J: TRBJ2-3
length: 14
V: TRBV9
CDR3: CASSTGPGTDTQYF

J: TRBJ2-7
length: 16
V: TRBV14
CDR3: CASSQDIHSRSYEQYF

J: TRBJ1-2
length: 16
V: TRBV12-3/TRBV12-4
CDR3: CASSFSGTGREDGYTF

J: TRBJ2-6
length: 16
V: TRBV27
CDR3: CASSIRGYSGANVLTF

J: TRBJ1-4
length: 16
V: TRBV20-1
CDR3: CSARGHGTGRGEKLFF

J: TRBJ1-6
length: 14
V: TRBV2
CDR3: CASRVTGKTSPLHF

J: TRBJ1-5
length: 12
V: TRBV24-1
CDR3: CATSVGLGPQHF

J: TRBJ2-3
length: 17
V: TRBV4-1
CDR3: CASSQAGLAGGPDTQYF

J: TRBJ2-7
length: 16
V: TRBV28
CDR3: CASSTLTSSPHYEQYF

J: TRBJ2-3
length: 14
V: TRBV7-2
CDR3: CASSRSGPGNTQYF

J: TRBJ2-7
length: 16
V: TRBV5-1
CDR3: CASSSYPRGRLSEQYF

J: TRBJ1-1
length: 12
V: TRBV20-1
CDR3: CSARGTGTEAFF

J: TRBJ1-1
length: 16
V: TRBV14
CDR3: CASSPLGRATNTEAFF

J: TRBJ2-5
length: 15
V: TRBV29-1
CDR3: CSVEVGGQLQETQYF

J: TRBJ1-1
length: 12
V: TRBV11-2
CDR3: CASSLGQGEAFF

J: TRBJ2-3
length: 16
V: TRBV2
CDR3: CASNSDSLAGGDTQYF

J: TRBJ2-7
length: 18
V: TRBV20-1
CDR3: CSARDHPLWRGGTYEQYF

J: TRBJ2-5
length: 14
V: TRBV21-1
CDR3: CASSLSPGKKTQYF

J: TRBJ2-5
length: 15
V: TRBV3-1
CDR3: CASSLGLPRQETQYF

J: TRBJ2-7
length: 13
V: TRBV6-1
CDR3: CASKAGHINEQYF

J: TRBJ2-5
length: 15
V: TRBV11-2
CDR3: CASSLGGGTEETQYF

J: TRBJ2-5
length: 16
V: TRBV27
CDR3: CASSDRPRTGQETQYF

J: TRBJ1-1
length: 13
V: TRBV5-1
CDR3: CASRTGLVTEAFF

J: TRBJ2-5
length: 14
V: TRBV18
CDR3: CASSPQGRKETQYF

J: TRBJ2-5
length: 16
V: TRBV19
CDR3: CASSERGDQYQETQYF

J: TRBJ1-1
length: 14
V: TRBV11-2
CDR3: CASSHRTGPTEAFF

J: TRBJ2-7
length: 12
V: TRBV20-1
CDR3: CSAKGDSTEQYF

J: TRBJ2-7
length: 15
V: TRBV20-1
CDR3: CSGAGLAGALREQYF